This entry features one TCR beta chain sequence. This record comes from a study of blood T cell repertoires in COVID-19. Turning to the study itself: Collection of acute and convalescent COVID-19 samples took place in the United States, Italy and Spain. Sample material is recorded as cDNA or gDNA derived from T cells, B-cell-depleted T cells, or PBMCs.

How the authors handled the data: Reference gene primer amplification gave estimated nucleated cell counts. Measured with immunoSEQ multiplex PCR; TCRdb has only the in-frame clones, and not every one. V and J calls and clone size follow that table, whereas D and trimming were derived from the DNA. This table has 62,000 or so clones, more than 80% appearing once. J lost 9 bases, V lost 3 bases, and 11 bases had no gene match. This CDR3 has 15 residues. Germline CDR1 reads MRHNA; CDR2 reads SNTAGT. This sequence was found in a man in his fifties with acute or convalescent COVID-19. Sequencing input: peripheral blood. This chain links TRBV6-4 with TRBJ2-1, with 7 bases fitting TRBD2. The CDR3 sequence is CASSEVGGSMSEQFF. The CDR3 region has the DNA TGTGCCAGCAGTGAAGTGGGCGGGAGTATGAGTGAGCAGTTCTTC.